This TCR beta chain came from a study of T cell changes during pregnancy in multiple sclerosis. Trimming stripped 0 bases from V and 0 bases from J, with 10 bases between. The V gene's germline CDR1 is MNHEY and CDR2 SMNVEV (reference sequence). This CDR3 spans 16 amino acids. TCRdb's copy holds only in-frame clones and misses some; the assay was immunoSEQ multiplex PCR. The sample lists about 85,000 clones, more than 85% seen once, with around 2.3% in the top ten. V and J are TRBV27 and TRBJ2-3, with a possible D match to TRBD2 (5 bases). Sequenced material: peripheral blood, taken in the first trimester of pregnancy. The sequence derives from a female donor with multiple sclerosis, enrolled in a pregnancy study. CDR3: CASSLSLSGSTDTQYF. In DNA form, the CDR3 reads TGTGCCAGCAGTTTATCGTTAAGCGGTAGCACAGATACGCAGTATTTT.